This record looks at one T cell receptor beta chain sequence and its context. It lacks a known antigen. There are no base qualities to consult, and no much larger clone falls within one base. Healthy HIV-negative adults with no recently reported acute infections or vaccinations were included as donors. All donors were Caucasian adults living in Nashville, Tennessee, USA. In the unsorted samples, roughly 90 million PBMCs were counted, and genomic DNA was extracted using the QIAamp DNA Blood Mini kit. Blood was collected by leukapheresis, and PBMCs were isolated by Ficoll-Histopaque density gradient centrifugation and then cryopreserved in liquid nitrogen vapor phase. Using the deep immunoSEQ assay, multiplex PCR amplified TCR CDR3 regions from genomic DNA. For each cell subset, the extracted genomic DNA was distributed evenly across all wells of several immunoSEQ 96-well plates, and each plate served as one replicate. Each replicate PCR for unsorted PBMC received about 310 ng genomic DNA, equal to tens of thousands of T cell genomes. Genomic DNA from unsorted PBMC was sequenced over ten immunoSEQ deep assay plates. The purified libraries were quantified using a Qubit 3.0 fluorometer, sized with a Bioanalyzer 2100, and then quantified again using the KAPA Library Quantification kit. A separate single-read 150-cycle Illumina NextSeq 550 flow cell was used to sequence each immunoSEQ 96-well plate. On the authors' methods: Because only junctional sequences without quality scores were contained in the immunoSEQ output, filtering matching that applied to full-length reads could not be performed. Sequences were annotated with PyIR, a Python wrapper for IgBLAST v1.9, and V/J genes and CDR3 were assigned using IMGT germline references. Reads were filtered out if the reads had weak V/J assignments (E-value above 1e-6), no CDR3, stop codons, out-of-frame junctions, or ambiguous translated residues. V3J clonotypes were defined as sequences sharing the same inferred V gene, J gene, and CDR3 amino acid sequence. To compute the percentage overlap between repertoires, the number of shared unique clonotypes was divided by the size of the smaller repertoire. Richness of each repertoire was evaluated using RTK rarefaction, the Chao1 estimator, and Recon v2.1 estimates of unobserved clonotypes. TCRdb carries this immuneACCESS record with in-frame sequences only. Its versions omit some clonotypes, under half of them owing to an unresolved V gene in the studies checked, with the rest unexplained. Clone size and V and J calls were adopted from that table, with D and trimming inferred from the DNA. The sample contains some 510,000 clones, 79% of them found a single time. 10% to 15% of the sample belongs to the ten largest clones.

The data are from a study of shared clonotypes between healthy human individuals (dated by TCRdb to about 2020). A note on the overall study: A couple of women and three men aged 18 to 49 years were included in the cohort. To increase sequencing depth and limit assay-specific biases, TCR repertoire library preparation and sequencing were carried out by different laboratories using diverse techniques. To estimate repertoire size and how much clonotypes are shared between individuals, the study performed deep sequencing of blood TCR repertoires from a handful of healthy adults. Between about 0.9 and 9 billion PBMCs per donor were obtained by leukapheresis.

The paper's findings and limits, for the study overall: Sampling was restricted to blood, and TCR repertoires in tissue are likely to differ from TCR repertoires in blood. Because the study included only a small number of donors, the genetic and exposure-history diversity represented was limited. Pairwise subsampling indicated that sequencing depth was expected to affect the degree of clonotype sharing among donors.

Deletion took 2 bases off V and 0 bases off J, with a span of 5 bases between the germline ends. Taken from cysteine to phenylalanine, the CDR3 has 15 residues. The DNA shown is the 45-base CDR3, in frame from base 1. According to the germline V gene (reference sequence), CDR1 reads SGHAT and CDR2 reads FQDESV. Material for sequencing was PBMCs. The V gene is TRBV11-1 and the J gene is TRBJ2-6; the D gene is unclear. The origin of this receptor is a woman aged 40 to 50 in good health. Some clones in this sample may be carry-over from other donors' samples. DNA sequence: TGTGCCAGCAGCTTATCGGCCTCTGGGGCCAACGTCCTGACTTTC. Translated, this gives CASSLSASGANVLTF.